Presented here are 18 T cell receptor beta chains from one specimen sequenced in a study of cytomegalovirus exposure and HLA in healthy donors (dated by TCRdb to 2016 to 2017). Libraries came from the immunoSEQ multiplex PCR assay. A mixture of 60 forward primers for TCR Vbeta segments and 13 reverse primers for TCR Jbeta segments was used in the multiplex PCR. TCRdb holds this immuneACCESS table with in-frame rearrangements only. Some clones are missing; in checked studies, unresolved V genes explain under half, and the rest has no known cause. This sample has around 90,000 clones in its table, and roughly four fifths of those were observed once. The leading ten clones occupy under 0.75% of the sample. The sequenced sample consisted of PBMCs. The receptors were sampled from a man aged 25-40 years in good health and CMV-seronegative.

The chain couples TRBV25-1 to TRBJ1-2; 9 bases match TRBD1. Trimming at V came to 5 bases and at J to 5 bases, leaving 9 bases not matched to a gene. The CDR3 covers 15 residues. CDR1 and CDR2 (germline): MGHDK, SYGVNS. As DNA, the CDR3 is TGTGCCAGCAGTCCACCGGGACAGGGAGGGTATGGCTACACCTTC. Translating it yields CASSPPGQGGYGYTF.

V gene TRBV9 combines with J gene TRBJ2-7, with 7 bases matching TRBD2. Losses at the gene ends were 4 bases for V and 3 bases for J; bases not matched to a gene: 4. Germline assignment: CDR1 SGDLS and CDR2 YYNGEE. CDR3 length: 13 amino acids. The CDR3 spells CASSRPSGYEQYF. CDR3 sequence (DNA): TGTGCCAGCAGCCGACCTAGCGGCTACGAGCAGTACTTC.

The rearrangement joins TRBV7-2 to TRBJ2-1; 12 nucleotides agree with TRBD2. The CDR3 runs to 15 residues. V shed 7 bases and J 2 bases; nucleotides not matched to a gene: 3. Per the germline V gene, CDR1 is SGHTA and CDR2 is FQGNSA. This CDR3 is CASKASGGAYNEQFF. The CDR3 DNA reads as TGTGCCAGCAAAGCTAGCGGGGGGGCCTACAATGAGCAGTTCTTC.

The rearrangement links TRBV18 to TRBJ1-4; D gene uncertain. Deletions cut 2 bases from V and 7 bases from J, with 11 bases between. The germline gives CDR1 KGHSH, CDR2 LQKENI. The CDR3 contains 14 residues. The CDR3 bases are TGTGCCAGCTCACCAGGCGGAAAGGCTGAAAAACTGTTTTTT. Translation: CASSPGGKAEKLFF.

The rearrangement links TRBV13 to TRBJ1-1, with a tentative D call TRBD1 (5 bases). This CDR3 is 13 amino acids long. V lost 1 base and J 5 bases, leaving 8 bases between the germline ends. CDR1 PRHDT and CDR2 FYEKMQ come from the germline V gene (reference sequence). CDR3 sequence: CASSLAGGTEAFF. CDR3 DNA: TGTGCCAGCAGCTTAGCGGGGGGAACTGAAGCTTTCTTT.

The CDR3 protein is CASSKITSGGSYEQYV. CDR3 sequence (DNA): TGTGCCAGCAGTAAAATAACTAGCGGAGGCTCCTACGAGCAGTACGTC. This chain uses TRBV27 with TRBJ2-7, with 8 bases aligning to TRBD2. The CDR3 totals 16 residues. Unmatched junction bases numbered 9, after V lost 5 bases and J lost 0 bases. Germline V gene sequence: CDR1 MNHEY, CDR2 SMNVEV (reference sequence).

This clone occurred a few times. The rearrangement uses TRBV5-1 and TRBJ2-1; 7 bases line up with TRBD1. The ends lost 0 bases at V and 8 bases at J; junction bases unmatched: 5. The germline CDR1 and CDR2 sequences are SGHRS and YFSETQ. There are 14 residues in the CDR3. The CDR3 DNA follows: TGCGCCAGCAGCTTGGGACAGGGAATGCATGAGCAGTTCTTC. It codes for CASSLGQGMHEQFF.

The CDR3 is CASTETGLYEQYF. The CDR3 DNA sequence: TGTGCCAGCACCGAGACAGGGTTATACGAGCAGTACTTC. The rearrangement links TRBV2 to TRBJ2-7; 7 bases agree with TRBD1. The trim removed 7 bases at V and 4 bases at J, leaving 7 bases unmatched. Germline CDR1 reads SNHLY; CDR2 reads FYNNEI. The CDR3 sequence is 13 residues long.

This chain connects TRBV5-4 to TRBJ1-2; the match to TRBD1 covers 8 bases. Germline-derived CDR1 and CDR2 are SGHNT and YYREEE (reference sequence). The CDR3 length is 16 residues. V trimming: 1 base; J trimming: 2 bases; junction bases outside the gene matches: 7. As DNA, the CDR3 is TGTGCCAGCAGCTTGTTGGGGACAGGTATCAACTATGGCTACACCTTC. The encoded protein is CASSLLGTGINYGYTF.

This rearrangement joins TRBV11-2 to TRBJ2-7; 8 nucleotides agree with TRBD1. The CDR3 has 13 residues. V shed 6 bases and J 4 bases; nucleotides not matched to a gene: 5. Germline V gene lookup returns CDR1 SGHAT and CDR2 FQNNGV. The chain's CDR3 is CASSRTGTYEQYF. In nucleotides, the CDR3 is TGTGCCAGCAGTAGGACAGGGACATACGAGCAGTACTTC. Variable domain in full (rest from reference TRBV11-2 and TRBJ2-7): EAGVAQSPRYKIIEKRQSVAFWCNPISGHATLYWYQQILGQGPKLLIQFQNNGVVDDSQLPKDRFSAERLKGVDSTLKIQPAKLEDSAVYLCASSRTGTYEQYFGPGTRLTVT.

CDR3 protein: CASSVSQGPYEQYF. CDR3 coding DNA: TGTGCCAGCAGCGTCTCACAGGGCCCCTACGAGCAGTACTTC. The chain uses TRBV7-2 and TRBJ2-7; TRBD1 is a possible D gene (6 bases). With 5 bases removed from V and 2 bases from J, the gap between germline ends came to 13 bases. The CDR3 runs to 14 residues. Per the germline V gene, CDR1 is SGHTA and CDR2 is FQGNSA.

The chain carries TRBV29-1 and TRBJ2-3; 7 bases are shared with TRBD1. J gave up 4 bases and V 6 bases, and 1 base lay outside the gene matches. The CDR3 spans 11 residues. CDR1 is SQVTM, CDR2 ANQGSEA, per germline. The CDR3 spells CSVTGSDTQYF. CDR3 in DNA: TGCAGCGTGACAGGGTCAGATACGCAGTATTTT.

This clone was seen only a few times. The rearrangement links TRBV6-6 to TRBJ2-3; TRBD2 aligns across 12 bases. Germline trimming cut 6 bases from V and 1 base from J; bases unmatched to any gene: 2. CDR1 MNHNY and CDR2 SVGAGI come from the germline V gene (reference sequence). This CDR3 spans 15 amino acids. CDR3 nucleotides: TGTGCCAGCAGACGGACTAGCGGGGGCACAGATACGCAGTATTTT. Its translation: CASRRTSGGTDTQYF.

The gene calls are TRBV14 and TRBJ1-1, with 8 bases fitting TRBD1. CDR3 length: 16 amino acids. V trimming: 1 base; J trimming: 0 bases; junction bases outside the gene matches: 4. Germline V gene sequence: CDR1 SGHDN, CDR2 FVKESK. The CDR3 is CASSQVQTGVNTEAFF. As DNA, the CDR3 is TGTGCCAGCAGCCAAGTCCAGACAGGGGTGAACACTGAAGCTTTCTTT.

The chain uses TRBV18 and TRBJ2-7; unclear D gene. V lost 5 bases and J 0 bases, leaving 5 bases between the germline ends. Germline-derived CDR1 and CDR2 are KGHSH and LQKENI. This CDR3 is built from 12 residues. In nucleotides, the CDR3 is TGTGCCAGCTCAGAGAGCTCCTACGAGCAGTACTTC. Its translation is CASSESSYEQYF.

The count of this clone is one. This chain connects TRBV28 to TRBJ2-7; a weak D match, TRBD1 (5 bases). Germline V gene data show CDR1 as MDHEN and CDR2 as SYDVKM. The CDR3 extends over 16 amino acids. V shed 3 bases and J shed 1 base, with 16 bases lying between them. CDR3 coding DNA: TGTGCCAGCAGTTTTTCTCGGACACTCACTTCCTACGAGCAGTACGTC. Translation gives CASSFSRTLTSYEQYV.

This clone was counted once. V and J are TRBV7-2 and TRBJ2-7; perhaps TRBD1 as D (6 bases). Trimming pared 1 base from V and 3 bases from J, leaving 13 bases between. Germline assignment: CDR1 SGHTA and CDR2 FQGNSA. There are 15 residues in the CDR3. As DNA, the CDR3 is TGTGCCAGCAGCTTAGTGCTCGGCAGGGGCTACGAGCAGTACTTC. Translation gives CASSLVLGRGYEQYF.

This clone occurred a few times. The chain joins TRBV6-5 to TRBJ1-3, with TRBD1 matching 7 bases. Per germline, CDR1 MNHEY and CDR2 SVGAGI. The junction had 9 bases not matched to a gene; V was cut back by 4 bases and J by 3 bases. The CDR3 runs 16 residues. The CDR3 DNA is TGTGCCAGCAGTTCCCAACAGGGGACTTTTGGAAACACCATATATTTT. It yields the protein CASSSQQGTFGNTIYF.